This paragraph covers one T cell receptor (beta chain) sequence. Its cognate antigen is unknown. In germline, CDR1 is DFQATT, CDR2 SNEGSKA (reference sequence). The CDR3 runs to 11 residues. V lost 0 bases and J lost 5, with 4 bases in between. Using its own MiXCR run on the 5' RACE reads, TCRdb lists one record per CDR3 protein. This sample has 300,000 to 400,000 distinct CDR3 sequences; around 9.7% occur once, and the top ten carry around 8.6%. The donors were all healthy and Caucasian. This sample is part of a study of identical twins. Study-wide findings and caveats: Invariant T cells like MAIT and iNKT could partly confound the zero-insertion analyses. Beta out-of-frame sequences showed weaker excess sharing between twins. Whereas memory repertoires showed no such difference, abundant cord blood beta clonotypes carried fewer insertions.

This TCR came from a woman aged 45 to 65 in good health. The chain employs TRBV20-1 and TRBJ2-5; D remains unclear. Material: naive T cells sorted from blood. The CDR3 DNA reads as TGCAGTGCTAGAGACAGGGAGACCCAGTACTTC. Amino acid sequence: CSARDRETQYF.